Listed below are T cell receptor beta chains from one sample, sequenced in a study of CD8 T cells in Susac syndrome. Each CDR3 protein is one row after TCRdb ran MiXCR on the immunoSEQ multiplex PCR reads. This table has about 100,000 distinct CDR3 sequences, about 95% appearing once. Source material: CD8+ T cells from PBMCs. Source of these receptors: a human donor with Susac syndrome. The CDR3 runs from the conserved cysteine through the conserved F or W. The order of the fields is V gene, clone size, J gene, CDR3 length, D gene, CDR3 protein, CDR3 DNA. A D gene is named only where the DNA matches it firmly. The size field is filled for only some rows; it gives once, few, many or a size class.

TRBV19	.	TRBJ2-1	15	.	CASSISAVGDHEQFF	TGTGCCAGTAGTATTTCCGCGGTGGGGGACCATGAGCAGTTCTTC
TRBV4-2	.	TRBJ1-1	16	TRBD1	CASSQDTRTGSTEAFF	TGTGCCAGCAGCCAAGATACCCGGACAGGGAGCACTGAAGCTTTCTTT
TRBV18	.	TRBJ2-3	16	TRBD1	CASSPPGQANGDTQYF	TGTGCCAGCTCACCACCGGGACAGGCAAATGGAGATACGCAGTATTTT
TRBV6-5	.	TRBJ2-7	13	TRBD1	CASRVRDRDEQYF	TGTGCCAGCAGAGTCCGGGACAGGGACGAGCAGTACTTC
TRBV12-5	.	TRBJ1-1	15	TRBD1	CASGTPTGVNTEAFF	TGTGCTAGTGGTACACCGACAGGGGTCAACACTGAAGCTTTCTTT
TRBV9	.	TRBJ2-7	13	TRBD1	CASSGGDSYEQYF	TGTGCCAGCAGCGGTGGGGACAGCTACGAGCAGTACTTC
TRBV5-4	.	TRBJ2-3	13	TRBD2	CASSDQTSGTQYF	TGTGCCAGCAGCGACCAGACTAGCGGGACGCAGTATTTT
TRBV15	.	TRBJ2-2	14	.	CATSRGLGTGELFF	TGTGCCACCAGCAGGGGCCTGGGCACCGGGGAGCTGTTTTTT
TRBV24-1	.	TRBJ2-2	12	.	CASGYSTGELFF	TGTGCCTCCGGGTATAGCACCGGGGAGCTGTTTTTT
TRBV13	once	TRBJ1-6	15	.	CASSLEGGTVAPLHF	TGTGCCAGCAGCTTAGAGGGGGGAACGGTGGCACCCCTCCACTTT
TRBV6-5	.	TRBJ2-2	14	.	CASSSRVVSGELFF	TGTGCCAGCAGTTCTCGGGTCGTGTCCGGGGAGCTGTTTTTT
TRBV2	.	TRBJ1-1	13	.	CASSVQGGTEAFF	TGTGCCAGCAGCGTACAGGGAGGTACTGAAGCTTTCTTT
TRBV5-1	.	TRBJ2-7	14	TRBD2	CASSLVGSGNEQYF	TGCGCCAGCAGCTTGGTTGGTAGCGGGAACGAGCAGTACTTC
TRBV9	.	TRBJ2-3	15	TRBD2	CASSVGGGSRDTQYF	TGTGCCAGCAGCGTAGGGGGCGGGAGTAGGGATACGCAGTATTTT
TRBV12-3/TRBV12-4	.	TRBJ2-3	16	TRBD2	CASSPPGLAWADTQYF	TGTGCCAGCAGCCCCCCGGGACTAGCGTGGGCAGATACGCAGTATTTT
TRBV20-1	.	TRBJ1-5	13	.	CSASLTSDQPQHF	TGCAGTGCTAGTTTGACGTCTGATCAGCCCCAGCATTTT